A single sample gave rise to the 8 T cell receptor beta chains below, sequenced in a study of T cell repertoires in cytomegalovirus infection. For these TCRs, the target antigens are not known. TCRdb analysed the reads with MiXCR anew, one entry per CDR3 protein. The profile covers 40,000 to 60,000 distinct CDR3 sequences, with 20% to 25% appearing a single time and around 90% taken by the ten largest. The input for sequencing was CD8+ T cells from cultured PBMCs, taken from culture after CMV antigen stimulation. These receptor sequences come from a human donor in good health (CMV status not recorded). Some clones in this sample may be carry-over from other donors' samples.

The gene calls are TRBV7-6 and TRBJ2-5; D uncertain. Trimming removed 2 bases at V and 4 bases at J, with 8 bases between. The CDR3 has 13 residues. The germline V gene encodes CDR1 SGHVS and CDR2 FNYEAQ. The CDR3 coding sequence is TGTGCCAGCAGCTTATCCCCCCCAGAGACCCAGTACTTC. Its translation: CASSLSPPETQYF.

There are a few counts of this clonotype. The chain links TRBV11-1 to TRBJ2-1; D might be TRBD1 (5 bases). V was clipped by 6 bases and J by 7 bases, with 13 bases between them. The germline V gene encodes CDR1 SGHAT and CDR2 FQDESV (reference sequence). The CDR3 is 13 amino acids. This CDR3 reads CASSPDPGNEQFF. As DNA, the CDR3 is TGTGCCAGCAGTCCGGACCCAGGGAATGAGCAGTTCTTC.

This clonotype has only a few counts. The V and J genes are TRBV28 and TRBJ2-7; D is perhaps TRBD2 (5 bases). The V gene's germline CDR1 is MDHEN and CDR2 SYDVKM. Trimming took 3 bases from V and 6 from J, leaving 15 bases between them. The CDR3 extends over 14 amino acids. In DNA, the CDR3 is TGTGCCAGCAGTTTTAAGACTTACGGGATCGAGCAGTACTTC. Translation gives CASSFKTYGIEQYF.

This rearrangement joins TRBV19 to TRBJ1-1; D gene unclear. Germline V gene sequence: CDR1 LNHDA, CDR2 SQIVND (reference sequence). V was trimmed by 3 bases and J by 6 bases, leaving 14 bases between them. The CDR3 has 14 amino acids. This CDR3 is CASSIPGFGAEAFF. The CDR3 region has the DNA TGTGCCAGTAGTATCCCCGGCTTCGGTGCTGAAGCTTTCTTT. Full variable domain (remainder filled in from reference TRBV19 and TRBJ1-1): DGGITQSPKYLFRKEGQNVTLSCEQNLNHDAMYWYRQDPGQGLRLIYYSQIVNDFQKGDIAEGYSVSREKKESFPLTVTSAQKNPTAFYLCASSIPGFGAEAFFGQGTRLTVV.

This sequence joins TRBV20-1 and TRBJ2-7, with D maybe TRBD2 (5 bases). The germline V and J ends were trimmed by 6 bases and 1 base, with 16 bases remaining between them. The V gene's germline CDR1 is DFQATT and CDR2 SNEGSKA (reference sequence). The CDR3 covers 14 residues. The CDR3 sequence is CSATERTLSYEQYF. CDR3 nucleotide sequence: TGCAGTGCAACCGAGCGGACCCTATCCTACGAGCAGTACTTC.

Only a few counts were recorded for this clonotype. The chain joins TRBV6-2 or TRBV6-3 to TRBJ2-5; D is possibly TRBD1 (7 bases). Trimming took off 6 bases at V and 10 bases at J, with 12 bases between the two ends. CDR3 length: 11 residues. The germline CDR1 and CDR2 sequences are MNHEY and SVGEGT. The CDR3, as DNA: TGTGCCAGCAGCTTCCAGGGGGGCCAGTACTTC. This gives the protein CASSFQGGQYF.

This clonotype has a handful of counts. The CDR3 loop reads CASSFTSEYEQYF. The CDR3 bases are TGTGCCAGCAGCTTCACTAGCGAGTACGAGCAGTACTTC. The gene calls are TRBV7-7 and TRBJ2-7, with 7 bases that match TRBD2. The CDR3 sequence is 13 residues long. Per the germline V gene, CDR1 is SSHAT and CDR2 is FNYEAQ (reference sequence). V lost 3 bases and J lost 4; bases outside the gene matches: 3.

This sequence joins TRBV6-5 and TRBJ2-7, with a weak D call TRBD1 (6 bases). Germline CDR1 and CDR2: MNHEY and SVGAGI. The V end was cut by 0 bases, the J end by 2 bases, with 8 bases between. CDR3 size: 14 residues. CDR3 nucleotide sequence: TGTGCCAGCAGTTACTCGGCAGGGGCCTACGAGCAGTACTTC. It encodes CASSYSAGAYEQYF.